A single sample is the source of the 18 T cell receptor beta chains below, sequenced in a study of CD8+ T cells in alopecia areata. Investigators isolated RNA and reverse transcribed it into cDNA to act as the sequencing template. Some clones are missing from TCRdb's copy, which holds only in-frame ones; the method was immunoSEQ multiplex PCR. This sample yields more than 200,000 clones, of which about two thirds are seen a single time; 1% to 1.5% belongs to the top ten. The sequencing used CD4+ T cells sorted from blood, collected at week 0. The receptors shown here come from a human donor with alopecia areata.

J is TRBJ2-7 and V is TRBV7-2, with 9 bases lining up with TRBD1. This CDR3 region has 15 residues. Germline CDR1 and CDR2: SGHTA and FQGNSA. The J segment lost 6 bases and the V segment lost 7 bases, leaving 13 bases of the junction unmatched. CDR3 DNA: TGTGCCAGCAACGGGGCCGGGACAGGGATTGGCGAGCAGTACTTC. It encodes CASNGAGTGIGEQYF.

The rearrangement joins TRBV12-5 to TRBJ1-1; a weak D match, TRBD1 (6 bases). Trimming took off 1 base at V and 9 bases at J, with 12 bases between the two ends. The V gene's germline CDR1 is LGHNT and CDR2 FRNRAP. The CDR3 contains 13 residues. CDR3: CASGLALTGQAFF. The CDR3 DNA follows: TGTGCTAGTGGTTTGGCCCTGACAGGACAAGCTTTCTTT.

This clone occurred many times. This chain uses TRBV6-6 with TRBJ1-4; the D gene is possibly TRBD1 (5 bases). The V and J ends lost 5 bases and 10 bases respectively, with 20 bases between them. Germline V gene data show CDR1 as MNHNY and CDR2 as SVGAGI (reference sequence). The CDR3 runs 15 residues. CDR3 region: CASSPNRDRQGKLFF. The CDR3 nucleotides are TGTGCCAGCAGTCCAAACCGGGACCGCCAGGGAAAACTGTTTTTT.

This clone was recorded once. V is TRBV27 and J is TRBJ1-2; D unclear. V was trimmed by 4 bases and J by 7 bases, leaving 22 bases between them. Germline V lookup: CDR1 MNHEY, CDR2 SMNVEV (reference sequence). The CDR3 is 16 residues long. The CDR3: CASSSVSRVRWGGYTF. The DNA for the CDR3 is TGTGCCAGCAGTTCAGTTTCTAGAGTCCGGTGGGGTGGCTACACCTTC.

The gene calls are TRBV7-2 and TRBJ1-1; 9 nucleotides agree with TRBD1. The length of the CDR3 is 14 residues. Unmatched junction bases numbered 2, after V lost 1 base and J lost 5 bases. Germline V CDR1 and CDR2: SGHTA, FQGNSA. The CDR3 loop is CASSLVGQGTEAFF. CDR3 bases: TGTGCCAGCAGCTTAGTCGGACAGGGGACTGAAGCTTTCTTT.

This clone has only a few counts. The J gene is TRBJ2-1, the V gene TRBV5-1; the D gene could be TRBD1 or TRBD2 (5 bases each). Germline CDR1 is SGHRS and CDR2 is YFSETQ. The length of the CDR3 is 15 residues. The V gene lost 3 bases and the J gene lost 9 bases, with 19 bases spanning the gap. CDR3 nucleotide sequence: TGCGCCAGCAGCTCGGAGGTGGCAGGGACGAGTGAGCAGTTCTTC. As protein: CASSSEVAGTSEQFF.

This clone was counted a few times. The rearrangement joins TRBV30 to TRBJ2-1; D is perhaps TRBD2 (6 bases). There are 13 residues in the CDR3. Deletions cut 2 bases from V and 8 bases from J, with 13 bases between. Germline CDR1 is GTSNPN and CDR2 is SVGIG (reference sequence). The CDR3 DNA reads as TGTGCCTGGAGTCGGCGGTCGGGAGATGAGCAGTTCTTC. Its protein product is CAWSRRSGDEQFF.

The V call is TRBV5-1, the J call TRBJ2-7; 10 nucleotides line up with TRBD1. Germline V gene lookup returns CDR1 SGHRS and CDR2 YFSETQ. CDR3 length equals 15 residues. V lost 4 bases and J lost 2; bases outside the gene matches: 6. In nucleotides, the CDR3 is TGCGCCAGCAGCGGAGCCGGGACAGGGGCCTACGAGCAGTACTTC. Its translation: CASSGAGTGAYEQYF.

J is TRBJ1-1 and V is TRBV25-1; D gene uncertain. Germline V gene lookup returns CDR1 MGHDK and CDR2 SYGVNS. Trimming took 4 bases from V and 4 from J, leaving 4 bases between them. The CDR3 spans 11 residues. CDR3 sequence (DNA): TGTGCCAGCAGTGGGGGCACTGAAGCTTTCTTT. Protein sequence: CASSGGTEAFF.

V gene TRBV20-1 combines with J gene TRBJ1-2; D gene unclear. V was clipped by 6 bases and J by 6 bases, with 11 bases between them. Germline V CDR1 and CDR2: DFQATT, SNEGSKA (reference sequence). The CDR3 is 11 amino acids. The CDR3 nucleotides read TGCAGTGCGGCAGATCGGCATGGCTACACCTTC. It specifies CSAADRHGYTF.

V and J are TRBV7-9 and TRBJ1-2, with TRBD1 matching over 12 bases. Looked up from germline, CDR1 is SEHNR and CDR2 is FQNEAQ (reference sequence). The trim removed 3 bases at V and 5 bases at J, leaving 7 bases unmatched. The CDR3 totals 16 residues. The CDR3 loop is CASSFGTGGNRYGYTF. The DNA of the CDR3 is TGTGCCAGCAGCTTCGGGACAGGGGGCAATCGGTATGGCTACACCTTC.

The chain combines TRBV19 with TRBJ1-5; the match to TRBD1 covers 10 bases. The CDR3 is made up of 14 amino acids. V lost 5 bases to trimming and J lost 4 bases; unmatched junction nucleotides: 2. The germline V gene has CDR1 LNHDA and CDR2 SQIVND (reference sequence). The CDR3 bases are TGTGCCAGTAGTTCGGGACAGGGGAATCAGCCCCAGCATTTT. It translates to CASSSGQGNQPQHF.

The chain employs TRBV2 and TRBJ1-1; D may be TRBD1 (6 bases). This CDR3 comprises 15 residues. V was cut by 4 bases and J by 1 base, with 13 bases left in between. Per the germline V gene, CDR1 is SNHLY and CDR2 is FYNNEI. The CDR3: CASSVFRGGNTEAFF. As DNA, the CDR3 is TGTGCCAGCAGTGTTTTTAGGGGGGGGAACACTGAAGCTTTCTTT.

This rearrangement joins TRBV9 to TRBJ2-2; D is unclear. Germline V gene data show CDR1 as SGDLS and CDR2 as YYNGEE. There are 17 residues in the CDR3. V was trimmed by 4 bases and J by 3 bases, leaving 19 bases between them. CDR3 residues: CASSPRGPPAYTGELFF. CDR3 coding DNA: TGTGCCAGCAGCCCCCGCGGACCCCCGGCCTACACCGGGGAGCTGTTTTTT.

The chain uses TRBV7-9 and TRBJ2-1; 9 bases match TRBD2. Germline V lookup: CDR1 SEHNR, CDR2 FQNEAQ (reference sequence). The trim removed 1 base at V and 5 bases at J, leaving 9 bases unmatched. The CDR3 covers 17 residues. CDR3 sequence (DNA): TGTGCCAGCAGCTTAGTAATAGGGACTAGCAAAGACAATGAGCAGTTCTTC. It encodes CASSLVIGTSKDNEQFF.

This rearrangement joins TRBV10-2 to TRBJ2-4; D is unresolved. The CDR3 length is 12 residues. V lost 3 bases, J lost 9 bases, and 9 bases lay in between. In germline, CDR1 is WSHSY, CDR2 SAAADI. The CDR3 sequence: CASSEPGSIQYF. The DNA for the CDR3 is TGCGCCAGCAGTGAACCGGGTAGCATTCAGTACTTC.

There are a few counts of this clone. The chain couples TRBV11-3 to TRBJ2-2; possibly TRBD1 or TRBD2 for D (5 bases each). Germline assignment: CDR1 SGHNT and CDR2 YENEEA. The CDR3 consists of 14 residues. The germline V and J ends were trimmed by 5 bases and 5 bases, with 12 bases remaining between them. The CDR3 nucleotides read TGTGCCAGCAGCCGGGACCACGTAACCGGGGAGCTGTTTTTT. This gives the protein CASSRDHVTGELFF.

The V call is TRBV6-1, the J call TRBJ2-7; D is undetermined. This CDR3 region has 12 residues. Germline loops: CDR1 MNHNS, CDR2 SASEGT. V was cut by 7 bases and J by 0 bases, with 7 bases left in between. The CDR3 sequence: CASTPSSYEQYF. The DNA for the CDR3 is TGTGCCAGCACACCAAGCTCCTACGAGCAGTACTTC.